The T cell receptor beta chain under discussion was sequenced for a study of CD8 T cells in ankylosing spondylitis. Libraries of TCR beta came from quantitative 5'-RACE with molecular barcodes. TCRdb processed the 5' RACE reads anew with MiXCR; each CDR3 protein has one entry. The sample contains just over 300,000 distinct CDR3 sequences, less than 25% of which appear only once. Study-wide results and limits: Apparently characteristic of ankylosing spondylitis blood was a TCR beta motif (roughly eight highly homologous variants). Researchers reportedly found disease-linked clones significantly enriched in matched ankylosing spondylitis synovial fluid.

This CDR3 comprises 15 residues. V dropped 6 bases and J dropped 7 bases, with 19 bases sitting between them. Concerning this clonotype: Its antigen is not known.

The source is a female donor with ankylosing spondylitis or in good health (not recorded which). The chain is built from TRBV12-3 or TRBV12-4 and TRBJ1-5; no clear D gene. Sequencing was carried out using blood, either unsorted or a sorted T cell fraction (not recorded which). The CDR3 bases are TGTGCCAGCAGAGCACCGAAGGGTGTAGGGCAGCCCCAGCATTTT. This gives the protein CASRAPKGVGQPQHF.